Listed here are 12 T cell receptor beta chains from one sample, sequenced in a study of T cells in Graves' hyperthyroidism and ophthalmopathy. The TCR beta CDR3 regions underwent amplification using RNA transcripts as the source. With the HTBI primer set, the TCR CDR3 went through a first round of RT-PCR. MiXCR, run by TCRdb on the multiplex PCR reads, gives a single entry per CDR3 protein. In the table there are some 600,000 distinct CDR3 sequences, roughly 14% of which are singletons. Sequencing input: blood. The receptors originated from a woman younger than 45 with Graves' hyperthyroidism that later progressed to Graves' ophthalmopathy.

In its sample, this clonotype was seen many times. The rearrangement uses TRBV12-3 or TRBV12-4 and TRBJ2-1; TRBD2 is a possible D gene (6 bases). Trimming cost V 3 bases and J 4 bases, with 13 bases left between them. This CDR3 has 15 amino acids. CDR3 region: CASSFIGGTYNEQFF. The CDR3 coding sequence is TGTGCCAGCAGTTTTATTGGGGGGACTTACAATGAGCAGTTCTTC.

In its sample, this clonotype was seen many times. This chain connects TRBV7-2 to TRBJ1-5, with D perhaps matching TRBD1 (5 bases). The CDR3 runs to 13 residues. In germline, CDR1 is SGHTA, CDR2 FQGNSA. Trimming shortened V by 5 bases and J by 7 bases, and 12 bases separated the two germline ends. The CDR3 sequence: CASSRDGEQPQHF. The CDR3 nucleotides read TGTGCCAGCAGCCGGGACGGAGAACAGCCCCAGCATTTT.

V is TRBV6-6 and J is TRBJ2-6; D unclear. This CDR3 comprises 17 residues. The germline V gene encodes CDR1 MNHNY and CDR2 SVGAGI (reference sequence). V was trimmed by 2 bases and J by 0 bases, leaving 11 bases between them. CDR3 residues: CASSYGLRNSGANVLTF. The CDR3 coding sequence is TGTGCCAGCAGTTACGGTCTTCGGAACTCTGGGGCCAACGTCCTGACTTTC.

This clonotype was found a few times. The chain uses TRBV27 and TRBJ2-1; 9 nucleotides align to TRBD1. V lost 6 bases to trimming and J lost 3 bases; unmatched junction nucleotides: 3. Per germline, CDR1 MNHEY and CDR2 SMNVEV (reference sequence). There are 14 residues in the CDR3. CDR3 nucleotides: TGTGCCAGCAGGGGACAGGGAGACTACAATGAGCAGTTCTTC. Protein: CASRGQGDYNEQFF.

This clonotype was observed many times. The chain employs TRBV12-3 or TRBV12-4 and TRBJ1-4; 7 positions match TRBD1. The trim removed 5 bases at V and 8 bases at J, leaving 5 bases unmatched. The CDR3 runs 13 residues. Here the CDR3 DNA reads TGTGCCAGCAGTACAGGGGTTGGGGAAAAACTGTTTTTT. Residues: CASSTGVGEKLFF.

This clonotype was seen repeatedly, ten times or more. The CDR3 region is CAWSKAVVYNEQFF. The CDR3 DNA follows: TGTGCCTGGAGCAAAGCGGTGGTCTACAATGAGCAGTTCTTC. This chain joins TRBV30 and TRBJ2-1; a weak D match, TRBD2 (5 bases). CDR1 and CDR2 from the germline V gene are GTSNPN and SVGIG (reference sequence). The V end lost 3 bases, the J end lost 3 bases, and 12 bases lay between the germline ends. There are 14 residues in the CDR3.

This clonotype showed up many times. The chain is built from TRBV6-1 and TRBJ1-5, with D perhaps TRBD1 (5 bases). The CDR3 has 14 residues. Trimming removed 3 bases from V and 3 bases from J, with 9 bases in between. In germline, CDR1 is MNHNS, CDR2 SASEGT. This CDR3 reads CASSDGDFNQPQHF. The CDR3 DNA follows: TGTGCCAGCAGTGATGGGGACTTCAATCAGCCCCAGCATTTT.

This rearrangement joins TRBV10-3 to TRBJ1-1, with TRBD1 matching over 7 bases. The germline V gene encodes CDR1 ENHRY and CDR2 SYGVKD. The CDR3 is 14 amino acids. V was pared by 4 bases and J by 4 bases, with 6 bases of the junction left unmatched. The CDR3 DNA follows: TGTGCCATCAGTGTAGAGGGGGCGAGCACTGAAGCTTTCTTT. Encoded protein: CAISVEGASTEAFF.

This clonotype was seen a few times. The chain joins TRBV5-6 to TRBJ2-1, with 9 bases aligning to TRBD2. V was clipped by 3 bases and J by 7 bases; unmatched bases: 5. This CDR3 has 14 amino acids. Germline V gives CDR1 SGHDT, CDR2 YYEEEE. CDR3: CASSSGTSRNEQFF. In nucleotides, the CDR3 is TGTGCCAGCAGCTCTGGGACTAGCAGGAATGAGCAGTTCTTC.

At least ten counts were recorded for this clonotype. V usage is TRBV3-1 and J usage is TRBJ2-2, with D possibly TRBD1 on 6 matching bases. The CDR3 loop spans 16 amino acids. Germline lookup yields CDR1 LGHDT and CDR2 YNNKEL (reference sequence). Trimming removed 4 bases at V and 1 base at J, with 13 bases between. CDR3 sequence (DNA): TGTGCCAGCAGCCGGCTTTCGGGACAGAACACCGGGGAGCTGTTTTTT. Its protein product is CASSRLSGQNTGELFF.

This clonotype was counted between two and nine times. This chain joins TRBV9 and TRBJ2-5; possibly TRBD2 for D (6 bases). The CDR3 extends over 16 amino acids. Trimming cost V 0 bases and J 2 bases, with 14 bases left between them. Germline assignment: CDR1 SGDLS and CDR2 YYNGEE. CDR3 nucleotides: TGTGCCAGCAGCGTAGTGGGTAGCGGTGTTCAAGAGACCCAGTACTTC. This codes for CASSVVGSGVQETQYF.

In its sample, this clonotype was seen many times. CDR3 sequence: CASSLYRTGNTEAFF. The CDR3 bases are TGTGCCAGCAGTTTATACCGGACAGGGAACACTGAAGCTTTCTTT. The V gene is TRBV28, the J gene TRBJ1-1; 7 bases are a match to TRBD1. Looked up from germline, CDR1 is MDHEN and CDR2 is SYDVKM. This CDR3 has 15 residues. With 1 base clipped from V and 1 base from J, the junction kept 3 bases outside the gene matches. Together with reference TRBV28 and TRBJ1-1, the CDR3 gives the full variable domain: DVKVTQSSRYLVKRTGEKVFLECVQDMDHENMFWYRQDPGLGLRLIYFSYDVKMKEKGDIPEGYSVSREKKERFSLILESASTNQTSMYLCASSLYRTGNTEAFFGQGTRLTVV.